The clone carrying this T cell receptor beta chain has a single count. CDR3 length: 16 amino acids. After removal of 5 bases from V and 5 bases from J, the junction contained 10 bases not matched to a gene. The sample originates from a study of T cells in Graves' hyperthyroidism and ophthalmopathy. From RNA transcripts, TCR beta CDR3 regions were amplified. An initial round of RT-PCR targeting the TCR CDR3 relied on the HTBI primer set. A single record per CDR3 protein comes from TCRdb applying MiXCR to the multiplex PCR reads. The repertoire holds approximately 250,000 distinct CDR3 sequences, roughly 22% seen once, with roughly 35% in the top ten.

J is TRBJ1-2 and V is TRBV12-3 or TRBV12-4; 11 bases fit TRBD1. What was sequenced was blood. The sequence was collected from a middle-aged woman with Graves' ophthalmopathy. CDR3 sequence: CASSRAGTGGMYGYTF. CDR3 coding DNA: TGTGCCAGCAGTCGTGCCGGGACAGGGGGAATGTATGGCTACACCTTC.